Sequencing of this TCR beta chain was carried out in a study of T cell repertoires in cytomegalovirus infection. Turning to the study itself: Indications of both CMV infection and matching HLA type were provided by public TCR beta signatures.

Germline CDR1 reads LGHDT; CDR2 reads YNNKEL (reference sequence). With 0 bases removed from V and 14 bases from J, the gap between germline ends came to 14 bases. The CDR3 has 13 residues. General study points: HLA-C-restricted TCR beta clonotypes specific for CMV led the ex vivo response. Cumulative public TCR beta family frequency identified carriers of CMV plus the relevant HLA.

One entry per CDR3 protein, called by TCRdb with MiXCR from the reads. Here the sample spans under 150,000 distinct CDR3 sequences, less than 9.5% being singletons. Turning to this clonotype: Its cognate antigen is unknown.

The clonotype originates from a human donor in good health (CMV status not recorded). Some clones in this sample may be carry-over from other donors' samples. Sequences were obtained from PBMCs. The chain couples TRBV3-1 to TRBJ1-3, with D unresolved. In nucleotides, the CDR3 is TGTGCCAGCAGCCAAGACGGGGTTGAGCCACTATATTTT. Protein: CASSQDGVEPLYF. The entire variable domain, with the rest obtained from reference TRBV3-1 and TRBJ1-3, is as follows: DTAVSQTPKYLVTQMGNDKSIKCEQNLGHDTMYWYKQDSKKFLKIMFSYNNKELIINETVPNRFSPKSPDKAHLNLHINSLELGDSAVYFCASSQDGVEPLYFGEGSWLTVV.